This entry describes one T cell receptor beta chain. This clonotype was seen ten or more times. Which antigen it targets is not known. The record has no base qualities; no much larger clone is one base away. Libraries were built with 5' RACE. Data came from a NextSeq 500. In the TCR library protocol, a unique molecular identifier was attached to each TCR cDNA molecule so that PCR and sequencing errors could be corrected. The original pipeline was this. TCR identification, UMI-based error correction and CDR3 extraction were performed with Decombinator tools. TCRs above a frequency of 2 per 1,000, corresponding to the top 1% of the tumor frequency distribution, were defined as expanded. Expanded tumor TCRs were classed as regional if statistically deemed absent (corrected P<0.05) from at least one tumor region, otherwise ubiquitous. Renyi diversity was computed with the R vegan package after each repertoire had been subsampled 100 times to 5,000 TCRs. To build CDR3 similarity networks, amino acid triplet string-kernel similarity was used, and CDR3s were connected when their pairwise similarity was above 0.82. TCRdb reprocessing: public reads trimmed at Q25 with fastp, clones called with MiXCR, in-frame beta chains kept. Entries are consolidated by CDR3 protein sequence, retaining the most common genes and DNA. TCRdb's processing, not the authors' own work, is the source of the V and J calls. The sample has around 95,000 distinct CDR3 sequences on record, approximately 4.4% of them singletons. The ten largest clones take up around 21% of the sample.

The data stem from a study of spatial heterogeneity in lung cancer (dated by TCRdb to about 2019). For context, the study as a whole: Beta-chain transcripts were consistently detected in greater numbers than alpha-chain transcripts, which likely reflected higher beta-chain transcript abundance. Both alpha and beta chains were TCR-sequenced in a few hundred tumor regions, about 64 matched nontumor lung samples and some 56 PBMC samples obtained at surgery. The study quantitatively compared TCR alpha and beta repertoires across multiple tumor regions, matched nontumor lung and blood in non-small cell lung cancer. In tumor regions, TCR transcript counts showed a strong correlation with a T cell transcriptional module score derived from matched bulk RNA-seq. In the raw uncorrected reads, each unique combination of TCR and UMI appeared on average more than ten times. The study linked features of the TCR repertoire to counts of nonsynonymous mutations, which were determined by whole-exome sequencing of tumor tissue. Here is what the overall study found, with its caveats: The tumor nonsynonymous mutation count correlated with the number of expanded intratumoral alpha and beta TCRs. Counts of ubiquitous and regional expanded TCRs correlated with counts of ubiquitous and regional nonsynonymous mutations, respectively. TCR-seq was estimated to cover only roughly 7% of tumor T cells for alpha chains and around 13% for beta chains. Additional single-cell paired TCR alpha and beta sequencing was considered necessary to confirm, at a functional level, the hypothesis that regional TCRs recognize regional mutations.

Counted from cysteine to phenylalanine, this CDR3 has 16 amino acids. The kept DNA is CDR3 alone, 48 bases in frame from the first base. V sheds 6 bases and J sheds 4 bases, leaving 18 bases between their ends. CDR1 and CDR2 are drawn from the germline V gene: MDHEN, SYDVKM. The time point label, read with the paper, signifies: sample taken at primary tumor resection. Samples were obtained from around 72 patients with early-stage, untreated non-small cell lung cancer from the lung TRACERx cohort. TCR sequencing used whole RNA extracted from tumor and nontumor lung tissue, or from cryopreserved PBMC samples, without cell sorting. Patients were selected for TCR sequencing only if sufficient RNA was available from at least two tumor regions. Tumor and adjacent nontumor lung specimens were reviewed by a lung pathologist before selection.

The source material was lung tumor tissue, sampled at surgery. The TCR sequence derives from a male donor with early-stage non-small cell lung cancer. This chain is built from TRBV28 and TRBJ1-4; a weak D assignment points to TRBD1 (5 bases agree). The CDR3 amino acid sequence is: CASSPGRRLFNEKLFF. The sequence in DNA is TGTGCCAGCAGCCCGGGACGGAGATTATTTAATGAAAAACTGTTTTTT.